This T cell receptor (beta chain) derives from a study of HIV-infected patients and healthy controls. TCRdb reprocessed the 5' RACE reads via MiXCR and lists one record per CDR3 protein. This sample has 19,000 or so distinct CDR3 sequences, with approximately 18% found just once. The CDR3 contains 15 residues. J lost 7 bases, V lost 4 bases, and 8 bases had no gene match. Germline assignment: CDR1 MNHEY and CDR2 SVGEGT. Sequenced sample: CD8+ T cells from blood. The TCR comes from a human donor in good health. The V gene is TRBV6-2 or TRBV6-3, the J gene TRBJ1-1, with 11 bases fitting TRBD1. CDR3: CASSSPGQGVNEAFF. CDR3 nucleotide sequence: TGTGCCAGCAGTTCACCGGGACAGGGGGTGAATGAAGCTTTCTTT.